This note documents a single TCR beta chain sequence. Its antigen remains unknown. The data belong to a study of vaccination and CD4 T cells after COVID-19. About the research overall: Nasal swab PCR identified SARS-CoV-2 in the convalescent patients, of whom about ten were mild and one severe. At a median around 100 days (range 35 to 161) after diagnosis, post-COVID samples were drawn.

Sample time point: late sampling 161 to 241 days after vaccination in a few convalescent patients. The germline V and J ends were trimmed by 1 base and 3 bases, with 8 bases remaining between them. The CDR3 runs to 14 residues. The germline V gene has CDR1 MGHRA and CDR2 YSYEKL. Overall study results and limits: There was no significant change from around 21 to 38 median reactive clonotypes. Looking at convalescent patients, 304 of their 307 vaccine-specific clones were spike mono-reactive.

A single record per CDR3 protein comes from TCRdb applying MiXCR to the PCR reads. The table lists approximately 29,000 distinct CDR3 sequences, approximately 51% of them singletons. The V call is TRBV4-1, the J call TRBJ2-3; D is unclear. Material: CD4+ T cells from blood, obtained about 7 months after SARS-CoV-2 vaccination. The TCR sequence derives from a human donor who had recovered from COVID-19. The CDR3 loop is CASSQGALTDTQYF. CDR3 DNA: TGCGCCAGCAGCCAAGGGGCGCTGACAGATACGCAGTATTTT.